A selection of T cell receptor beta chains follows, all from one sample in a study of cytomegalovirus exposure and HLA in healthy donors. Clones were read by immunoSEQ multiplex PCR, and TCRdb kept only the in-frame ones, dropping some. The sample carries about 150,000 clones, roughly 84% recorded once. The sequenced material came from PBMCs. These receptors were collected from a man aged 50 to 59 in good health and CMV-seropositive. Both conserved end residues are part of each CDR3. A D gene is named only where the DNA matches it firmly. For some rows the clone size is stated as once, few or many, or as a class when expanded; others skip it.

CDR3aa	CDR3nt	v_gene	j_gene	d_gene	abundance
CASSLATGPTGYTF	TGTGCCAGCAGCTTGGCGACAGGGCCGACTGGCTACACCTTC	TRBV11-3	TRBJ1-2	TRBD1	NA
CASTVGGRQGPNTEAFF	TGTGCCAGCACTGTGGGGGGCAGACAGGGGCCGAACACTGAAGCTTTCTTT	TRBV11-2	TRBJ1-1	TRBD1	NA
CASSSLRTGYGYTF	TGTGCCAGTAGCAGTTTACGCACTGGTTATGGCTACACCTTC	TRBV27	TRBJ1-2	NA	NA
CASSTGQGRTEAFF	TGTGCCAGCAGCACCGGACAGGGTAGAACTGAAGCTTTCTTT	TRBV9	TRBJ1-1	TRBD1	NA
CASSPGRAGNTIYF	TGTGCCAGCAGCCCCGGGAGGGCTGGAAACACCATATATTTT	TRBV7-9	TRBJ1-3	NA	NA
CASSPLTGARNAEAFF	TGTGCCAGTAGCCCCCTCACAGGGGCGCGGAACGCTGAAGCTTTCTTT	TRBV19	TRBJ1-1	TRBD1	NA
CASSVVQGNTIYF	TGTGCCAGCAGCGTAGTACAGGGAAACACCATATATTTT	TRBV9	TRBJ1-3	NA	NA
CASSEQYYGYTF	TGCGCCAGCAGTGAACAATACTATGGCTACACCTTC	TRBV10-2	TRBJ1-2	NA	NA
CASSSGTGEGEQFF	TGCGCCAGCAGCTCTGGGACAGGGGAGGGTGAGCAGTTCTTC	TRBV5-1	TRBJ2-1	TRBD1	NA
CASSVVAGGPNEQFF	TGTGCCAGCAGCGTCGTAGCGGGGGGGCCCAATGAGCAGTTCTTC	TRBV9	TRBJ2-1	TRBD2	NA
CASSPMWGQDYGYTF	TGTGCCAGCAGTCCGATGTGGGGGCAGGATTATGGCTACACCTTC	TRBV27	TRBJ1-2	NA	NA
CASRGGTTNEKLFF	TGTGCCAGCAGGGGGGGGACAACTAATGAAAAACTGTTTTTT	TRBV2	TRBJ1-4	NA	NA
CASSGDRGREKLFF	TGCGCCAGCAGTGGGGACAGGGGTCGTGAAAAACTGTTTTTT	TRBV5-1	TRBJ1-4	TRBD1	NA
CASSSSPSNTQYF	TGTGCCAGCAGCTCCTCCCCCTCTAATACGCAGTATTTT	TRBV11-3	TRBJ2-3	NA	NA
CASSLDRRTVNIQYF	TGTGCCAGCAGCTTGGATCGTAGGACTGTAAACATTCAGTACTTC	TRBV5-6	TRBJ2-4	NA	NA
CASKRFLAGVYNEQFF	TGTGCCAGCAAGAGGTTCCTAGCGGGAGTATACAATGAGCAGTTCTTC	TRBV2	TRBJ2-1	TRBD2	NA
CASSLGQVYGYTF	TGTGCCAGCAGCTTGGGGCAGGTCTATGGCTACACCTTC	TRBV5-8	TRBJ1-2	NA	once
CASTGGQNIQYF	TGTGCCAGCACGGGAGGGCAAAACATTCAGTACTTC	TRBV5-4	TRBJ2-4	TRBD2	once
CASSSPRGPEAFF	TGTGCCAGCAGCTCCCCCCGGGGTCCTGAAGCTTTCTTT	TRBV5-4	TRBJ1-1	NA	NA
CASSINRGEYEQYF	TGTGCCAGTAGTATAAACAGGGGGGAGTACGAGCAGTACTTC	TRBV19	TRBJ2-7	TRBD1	NA
CASSLGAGPNYGYTF	TGTGCCAGCAGCTTAGGGGCCGGTCCTAACTATGGCTACACCTTC	TRBV7-9	TRBJ1-2	NA	NA
CASRAGTGVGYTF	TGTGCCAGCAGAGCCGGGACAGGGGTTGGCTACACCTTC	TRBV6-5	TRBJ1-2	TRBD1	NA
CASSQVLAFTETQYF	TGCGCCAGCAGCCAAGTCCTAGCGTTTACAGAGACCCAGTACTTC	TRBV4-1	TRBJ2-5	NA	once
CASSRGGVAYGYTF	TGTGCCAGCAGCCGAGGAGGAGTAGCCTATGGCTACACCTTC	TRBV14	TRBJ1-2	NA	NA
CASSIRAASYEQYF	TGTGCCAGTAGTATCAGGGCGGCCTCCTACGAGCAGTACTTC	TRBV19	TRBJ2-7	NA	few
CASSPFGAAAEQYF	TGTGCCAGCAGCCCTTTTGGGGCAGCCGCCGAGCAGTACTTC	TRBV9	TRBJ2-7	NA	NA
CASSTTFSSTDTQYF	TGTGCCAGCAGCACGACATTTTCCAGCACAGATACGCAGTATTTT	TRBV7-6	TRBJ2-3	NA	NA
CSFPLAGDEGEQFF	TGCAGCTTCCCACTAGCGGGAGATGAGGGTGAGCAGTTCTTC	TRBV29-1	TRBJ2-1	TRBD2	NA
CASSSGGMNEQYF	TGTGCCAGCAGTTCAGGGGGTATGAACGAGCAGTACTTC	TRBV7-3	TRBJ2-7	TRBD1	NA
CASSLGLARDNEQFF	TGTGCCAGCAGCTTGGGACTAGCGAGGGACAATGAGCAGTTCTTC	TRBV5-8	TRBJ2-1	TRBD2	once
CASSARYSPLHF	TGTGCCAGCAGTGCCCGGTACTCACCCCTCCACTTT	TRBV6-1	TRBJ1-6	NA	few
CASSQERGPNYGYTF	TGCGCCAGCAGCCAAGAGAGAGGTCCGAACTATGGCTACACCTTC	TRBV4-1	TRBJ1-2	NA	NA
CASSRNWGGQGADEQFF	TGCGCCAGCAGCAGAAATTGGGGGGGACAGGGGGCGGATGAGCAGTTCTTC	TRBV5-1	TRBJ2-1	TRBD1	NA
CASRGQGYRQPQHF	TGTGCCAGCAGGGGACAGGGGTATCGGCAGCCCCAGCATTTT	TRBV6-1	TRBJ1-5	TRBD1	NA
CASSDQGYEQYF	TGTGCCAGCAGTGACCAGGGCTACGAGCAGTACTTC	TRBV25-1	TRBJ2-7	NA	NA
CAISFDSTGNTIYF	TGTGCCATCAGCTTCGACAGCACTGGAAACACCATATATTTT	TRBV10-3	TRBJ1-3	NA	once
CASSVQPGQSPYGYTF	TGCGCCAGCAGCGTACAGCCGGGACAAAGTCCCTATGGCTACACCTTC	TRBV5-1	TRBJ1-2	NA	NA
CASSRKPDTEAFF	TGTGCCAGTAGTCGTAAGCCGGACACTGAAGCTTTCTTT	TRBV19	TRBJ1-1	NA	NA
CASTSSPSGSSYNEQFF	TGTGCCAGCACCTCTAGCCCGAGCGGGAGCTCCTACAATGAGCAGTTCTTC	TRBV9	TRBJ2-1	TRBD2	NA
CASSTRDSPTGELFF	TGTGCCAGTAGTACCCGGGACAGTCCCACCGGGGAGCTGTTTTTT	TRBV19	TRBJ2-2	TRBD1	NA
CASSLDTSNQPQHF	TGTGCCAGTAGTCTCGACACTTCTAATCAGCCCCAGCATTTT	TRBV19	TRBJ1-5	NA	NA
CASGLNSGAEAFF	TGTGCTAGTGGTTTGAACAGCGGCGCTGAAGCTTTCTTT	TRBV12-5	TRBJ1-1	NA	NA
CASSLTSGRANTGELFF	TGCGCCAGCAGCCTGACTAGCGGGAGGGCCAACACCGGGGAGCTGTTTTTT	TRBV4-1	TRBJ2-2	TRBD2	NA
CASSYSIPGGELFF	TGTGCCAGCAGTTACTCGATCCCGGGCGGGGAGCTGTTTTTT	TRBV6-5	TRBJ2-2	NA	NA